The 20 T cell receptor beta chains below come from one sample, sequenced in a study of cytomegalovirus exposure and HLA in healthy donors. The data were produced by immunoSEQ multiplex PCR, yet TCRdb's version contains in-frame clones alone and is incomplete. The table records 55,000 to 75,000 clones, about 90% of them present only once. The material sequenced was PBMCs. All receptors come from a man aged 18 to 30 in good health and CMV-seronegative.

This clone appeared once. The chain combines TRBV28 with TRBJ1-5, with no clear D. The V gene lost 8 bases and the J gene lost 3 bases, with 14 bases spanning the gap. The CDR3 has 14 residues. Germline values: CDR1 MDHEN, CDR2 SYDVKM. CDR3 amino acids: CASVRVVYNQPQHF. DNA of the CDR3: TGTGCCAGCGTACGGGTGGTTTACAATCAGCCCCAGCATTTT.

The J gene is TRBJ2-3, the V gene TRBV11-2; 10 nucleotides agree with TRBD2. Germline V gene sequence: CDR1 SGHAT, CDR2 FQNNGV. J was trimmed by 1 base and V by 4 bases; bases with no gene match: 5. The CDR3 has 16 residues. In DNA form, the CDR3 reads TGTGCCAGCAGCTGGAGACTAGCGGGCCGCACAGATACGCAGTATTTT. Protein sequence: CASSWRLAGRTDTQYF.

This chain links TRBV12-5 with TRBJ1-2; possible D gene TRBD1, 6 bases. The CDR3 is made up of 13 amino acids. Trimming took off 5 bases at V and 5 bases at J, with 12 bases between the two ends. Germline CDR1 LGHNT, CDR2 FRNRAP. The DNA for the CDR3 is TGTGCTAGTGGTCATGGACAGCTATATGGCTACACCTTC. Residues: CASGHGQLYGYTF. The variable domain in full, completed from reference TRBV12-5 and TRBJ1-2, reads DARVTQTPRHKVTEMGQEVTMRCQPILGHNTVFWYRQTMMQGLELLAYFRNRAPLDDSGMPKDRFSAEMPDATLATLKIQPSEPRDSAVYFCASGHGQLYGYTFGSGTRLTVV.

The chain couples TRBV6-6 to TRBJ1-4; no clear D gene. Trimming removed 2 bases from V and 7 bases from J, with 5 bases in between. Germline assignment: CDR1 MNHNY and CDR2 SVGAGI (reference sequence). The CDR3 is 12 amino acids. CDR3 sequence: CASSYNIEKLFF. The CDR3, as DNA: TGTGCCAGCAGTTACAACATTGAAAAACTGTTTTTT.

The chain's CDR3 is CAWSGGQGAFGEQFF. Here the CDR3 DNA reads TGTGCCTGGAGTGGGGGACAGGGGGCTTTCGGTGAGCAGTTCTTC. The chain joins TRBV30 to TRBJ2-1; 12 bases map to TRBD1. V gave up 1 base and J gave up 9 bases; unmatched junction bases: 7. Germline V gives CDR1 GTSNPN, CDR2 SVGIG (reference sequence). The CDR3 is 15 residues long.

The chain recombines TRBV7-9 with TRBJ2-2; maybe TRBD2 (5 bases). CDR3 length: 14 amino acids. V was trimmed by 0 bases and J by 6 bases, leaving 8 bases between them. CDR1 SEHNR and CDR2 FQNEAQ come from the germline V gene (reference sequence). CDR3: CASSLAAGPGELFF. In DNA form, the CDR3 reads TGTGCCAGCAGCTTAGCGGCGGGCCCCGGGGAGCTGTTTTTT.

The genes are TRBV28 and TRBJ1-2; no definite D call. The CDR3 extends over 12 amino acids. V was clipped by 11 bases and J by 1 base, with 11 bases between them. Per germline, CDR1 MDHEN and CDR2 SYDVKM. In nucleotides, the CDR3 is TGTGCCTCTACTGCGTTTAACTATGGCTACACCTTC. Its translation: CASTAFNYGYTF.

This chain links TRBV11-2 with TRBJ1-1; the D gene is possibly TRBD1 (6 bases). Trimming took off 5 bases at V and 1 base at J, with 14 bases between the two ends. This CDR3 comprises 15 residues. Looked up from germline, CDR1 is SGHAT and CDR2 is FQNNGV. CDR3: CASSVLGGPNTEAFF. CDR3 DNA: TGTGCCAGCAGCGTGCTCGGGGGGCCGAACACTGAAGCTTTCTTT. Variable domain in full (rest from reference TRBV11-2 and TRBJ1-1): EAGVAQSPRYKIIEKRQSVAFWCNPISGHATLYWYQQILGQGPKLLIQFQNNGVVDDSQLPKDRFSAERLKGVDSTLKIQPAKLEDSAVYLCASSVLGGPNTEAFFGQGTRLTVV.

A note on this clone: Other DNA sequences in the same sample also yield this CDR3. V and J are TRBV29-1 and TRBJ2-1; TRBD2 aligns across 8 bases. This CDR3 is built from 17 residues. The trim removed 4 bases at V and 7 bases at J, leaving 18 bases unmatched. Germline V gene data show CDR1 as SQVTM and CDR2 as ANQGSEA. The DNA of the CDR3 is TGCAGCGTTGCGGGGGGGTTCTCTGGAGAGAGGACAAATGAGCAGTTCTTC. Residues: CSVAGGFSGERTNEQFF.

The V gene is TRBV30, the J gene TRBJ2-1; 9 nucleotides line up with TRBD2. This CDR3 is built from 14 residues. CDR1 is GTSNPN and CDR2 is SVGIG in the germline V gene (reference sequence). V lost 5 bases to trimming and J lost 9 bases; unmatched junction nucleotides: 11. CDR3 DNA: TGTGCCTGGGGCCTTGCGGGAGGGCCGGGTGAGCAGTTCTTC. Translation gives CAWGLAGGPGEQFF.

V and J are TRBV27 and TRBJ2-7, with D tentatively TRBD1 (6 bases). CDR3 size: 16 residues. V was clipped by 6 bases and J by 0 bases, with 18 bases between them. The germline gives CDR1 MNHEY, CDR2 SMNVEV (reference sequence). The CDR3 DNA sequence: TGTGCCAGCAGCCCTGTGGGGGCTAAAAGCTCCTACGAGCAGTACTTC. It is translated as CASSPVGAKSSYEQYF.

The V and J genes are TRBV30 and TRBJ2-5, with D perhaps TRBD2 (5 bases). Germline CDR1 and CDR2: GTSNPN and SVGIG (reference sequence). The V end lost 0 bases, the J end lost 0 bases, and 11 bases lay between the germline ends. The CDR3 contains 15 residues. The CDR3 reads CAWSVLEANQETQYF. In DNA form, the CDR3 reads TGTGCCTGGAGTGTACTGGAGGCCAACCAAGAGACCCAGTACTTC. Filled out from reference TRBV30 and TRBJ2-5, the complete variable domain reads SQTIHQWPATLVQPVGSPLSLECTVEGTSNPNLYWYRQAAGRGLQLLFYSVGIGQISSEVPQNLSASRPQDRQFILSSKKLLLSDSGFYLCAWSVLEANQETQYFGPGTRLLVL.

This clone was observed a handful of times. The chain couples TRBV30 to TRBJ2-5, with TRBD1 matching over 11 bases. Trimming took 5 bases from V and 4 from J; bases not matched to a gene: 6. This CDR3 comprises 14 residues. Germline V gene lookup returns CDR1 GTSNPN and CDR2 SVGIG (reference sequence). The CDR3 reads CAWLSGTGGETQYF. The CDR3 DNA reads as TGTGCCTGGCTGTCCGGGACAGGGGGAGAGACCCAGTACTTC.

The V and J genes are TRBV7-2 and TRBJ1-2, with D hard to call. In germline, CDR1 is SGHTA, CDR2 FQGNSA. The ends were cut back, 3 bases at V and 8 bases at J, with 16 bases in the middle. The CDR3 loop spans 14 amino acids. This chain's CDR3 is CASSFGPGFQGYTF. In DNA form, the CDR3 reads TGTGCCAGCAGCTTTGGGCCGGGGTTTCAGGGCTACACCTTC.

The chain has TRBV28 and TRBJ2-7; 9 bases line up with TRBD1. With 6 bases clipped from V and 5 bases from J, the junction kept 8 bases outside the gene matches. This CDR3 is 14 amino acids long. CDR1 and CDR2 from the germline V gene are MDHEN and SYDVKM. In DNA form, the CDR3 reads TGTGCCAGCAGGGGGGACAGGGAGTCCCACGAGCAGTACTTC. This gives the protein CASRGDRESHEQYF.

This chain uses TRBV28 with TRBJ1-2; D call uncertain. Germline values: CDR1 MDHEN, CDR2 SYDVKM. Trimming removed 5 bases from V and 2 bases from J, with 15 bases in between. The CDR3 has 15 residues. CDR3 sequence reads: CASSRLENLNYGYTF. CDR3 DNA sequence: TGTGCCAGCAGTCGCCTCGAAAACTTAAACTATGGCTACACCTTC.

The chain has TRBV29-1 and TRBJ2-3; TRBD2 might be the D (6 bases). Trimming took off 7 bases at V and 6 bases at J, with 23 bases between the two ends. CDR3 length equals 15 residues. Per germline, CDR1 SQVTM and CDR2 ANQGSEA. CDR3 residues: CSATDWGDVTDTQYF. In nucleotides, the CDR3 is TGCAGCGCGACGGATTGGGGGGATGTGACGGATACGCAGTATTTT.

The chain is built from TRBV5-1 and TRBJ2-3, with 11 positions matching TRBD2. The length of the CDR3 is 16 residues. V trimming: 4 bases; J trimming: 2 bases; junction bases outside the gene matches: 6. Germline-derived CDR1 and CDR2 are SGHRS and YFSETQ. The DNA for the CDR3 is TGCGCCAGCAGCAGTGGGACTAGCGGTCTCACAGATACGCAGTATTTT. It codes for CASSSGTSGLTDTQYF.

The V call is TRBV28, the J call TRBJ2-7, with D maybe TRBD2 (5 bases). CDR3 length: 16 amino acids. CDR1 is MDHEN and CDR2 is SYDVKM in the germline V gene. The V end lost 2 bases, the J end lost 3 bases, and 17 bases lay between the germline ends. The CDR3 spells CASSLPQEGPSYEQYF. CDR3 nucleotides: TGTGCCAGCAGTTTACCCCAAGAGGGTCCTAGCTACGAGCAGTACTTC.

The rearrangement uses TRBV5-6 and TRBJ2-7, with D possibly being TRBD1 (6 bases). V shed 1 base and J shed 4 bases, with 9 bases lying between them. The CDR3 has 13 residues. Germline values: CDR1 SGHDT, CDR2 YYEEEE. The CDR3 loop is CASSLSGEYEQYF. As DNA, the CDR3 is TGTGCCAGCAGCTTGTCAGGGGAGTACGAGCAGTACTTC.